The 30 T cell receptor beta chains reported below all come from one sample, sequenced in a study of vaccination and CD4 T cells after COVID-19. Their target antigens are unknown. The assay that was used to sequence DNA from cultured CD4+ T cells was the Oncomine TCR Beta short-read assay. TCRdb independently ran MiXCR on the PCR reads; one entry per CDR3 protein. Of about 15,000 distinct CDR3 sequences in the sample, around 48% are singletons; the top ten hold approximately 16%. This sample's treatment: approximately 10-day PBMC culture with coronavirus spike peptide pools or control peptides (ViraFEST assay). The material was CD4+ T cells from blood, cultured in vitro, obtained before SARS-CoV-2 vaccination. These receptors all come from a human donor who had recovered from COVID-19.

The chain couples TRBV11-2 to TRBJ2-1; D not resolved. The germline CDR1 and CDR2 sequences are SGHAT and FQNNGV. The CDR3 is 15 residues long. Deletions cut 4 bases from V and 2 bases from J, with 12 bases between. The CDR3 region has the DNA TGTGCCAGCAGCTCGCCGAAAGGTACCTACAATGAGCAGTTCTTC. Protein sequence: CASSSPKGTYNEQFF.

The rearrangement links TRBV5-1 to TRBJ2-3; D could derive from TRBD1 or TRBD2 (6 bases each). The CDR3 contains 16 residues. V was cut by 0 bases and J by 2 bases, with 13 bases left in between. Germline CDR1 is SGHRS and CDR2 is YFSETQ. The CDR3, as DNA: TGCGCCAGCAGCTTGGAGGGGGGAACGTTCACAGATACGCAGTATTTT. Protein product: CASSLEGGTFTDTQYF.

The chain recombines TRBV11-3 with TRBJ2-3, with 7 nucleotides matching TRBD2. The CDR3 spans 15 residues. Germline V gene sequence: CDR1 SGHNT, CDR2 YENEEA. J was trimmed by 2 bases and V by 3 bases; bases with no gene match: 5. CDR3 loop: CASSLGGLFTDTQYF. The CDR3 nucleotides read TGTGCCAGCAGCTTGGGAGGGCTTTTCACAGATACGCAGTATTTT.

The chain carries TRBV7-2 and TRBJ1-1; D is unresolved. The CDR3 is made up of 13 amino acids. Trimming cost V 2 bases and J 1 base, with 5 bases left between them. Germline V gene lookup returns CDR1 SGHTA and CDR2 FQGNSA. This CDR3 reads CASSLLQNTEAFF. The CDR3 coding sequence is TGTGCCAGCAGCTTATTGCAGAACACTGAAGCTTTCTTT.

This clonotype is a singleton in its sample. The V gene is TRBV20-1, the J gene TRBJ2-1; possibly TRBD2 for D (6 bases). The CDR3 is 15 amino acids. Germline V lookup: CDR1 DFQATT, CDR2 SNEGSKA (reference sequence). The V end lost 3 bases, the J end lost 0 bases, and 12 bases lay between the germline ends. The CDR3 reads CSARGLASSYNEQFF. The CDR3 DNA reads as TGCAGTGCTAGGGGCCTAGCGAGCTCCTACAATGAGCAGTTCTTC.

This clonotype turned up a few times. The rearrangement links TRBV19 to TRBJ2-3, with TRBD2 matching over 10 bases. The CDR3 runs 17 residues. V dropped 7 bases and J dropped 2; count of bases not matched to a gene: 12. Per germline, CDR1 LNHDA and CDR2 SQIVND (reference sequence). The CDR3 sequence: CASTKEASGSVTDTQYF. In nucleotides, the CDR3 is TGTGCCAGTACCAAGGAGGCTAGCGGGAGCGTCACAGATACGCAGTATTTT.

By sample share, this clonotype is large. V and J are TRBV27 and TRBJ1-4; no firm D call. V was cut by 3 bases and J by 8 bases, with 13 bases left in between. Per germline, CDR1 MNHEY and CDR2 SMNVEV (reference sequence). The CDR3 sequence is 14 residues long. The CDR3 DNA is TGTGCCAGCAGTTTCAATCGGGCAGCCGAAAAACTGTTTTTT. It is translated as CASSFNRAAEKLFF.

The chain links TRBV19 to TRBJ2-5, with 14 bases identical to TRBD2. V was pared by 9 bases and J by 5 bases, with 11 bases of the junction left unmatched. This CDR3 contains 16 residues. Germline CDR1 reads LNHDA; CDR2 reads SQIVND (reference sequence). As DNA, the CDR3 is TGTGCCAGCGGACTAGCGGGAGGTTCCCAGCCGGAGACCCAGTACTTC. Amino acid sequence: CASGLAGGSQPETQYF.

This clonotype was observed a handful of times. One junction end does not reproduce the germline sequence, and a read error may be involved. The genes are TRBV6-1 and TRBJ1-1, with D uncertain. The CDR3 totals 14 residues. The V gene's germline CDR1 is MNHNS and CDR2 SASEGT. The CDR3 nucleotides are TGTGCCAGCAGTGCAGAGGGTCTGAGCACTGAGGCTTTCTTT. It codes for CASSAEGLSTEAFF.

This clonotype is judged medium-sized. This chain uses TRBV7-9 with TRBJ2-7; possibly TRBD1 or TRBD2 for D (6 bases each). V was pared by 2 bases and J by 2 bases, with 19 bases between. This CDR3 is 17 amino acids long. CDR1 is SEHNR, CDR2 FQNEAQ, per germline (reference sequence). The CDR3 loop reads CASSLPEQGGSPYEQYF. Here the CDR3 DNA reads TGTGCCAGCAGCTTACCAGAACAGGGAGGCTCCCCCTACGAGCAGTACTTC.

The chain has TRBV5-1 and TRBJ1-6; the D gene is possibly TRBD1 (6 bases). V lost 0 bases, J lost 8 bases, and 12 bases lay in between. CDR1 and CDR2 from the germline V gene are SGHRS and YFSETQ. This CDR3 is built from 15 residues. The chain's CDR3 is CASSLAQGRYSPLHF. For the CDR3, the DNA is TGCGCCAGCAGCTTGGCCCAGGGGCGCTATTCACCCCTCCACTTT.

The V gene is TRBV28, the J gene TRBJ2-1; 8 positions match TRBD2. CDR1 and CDR2 (germline): MDHEN, SYDVKM. J gave up 7 bases and V 6 bases, and 17 bases lay outside the gene matches. This CDR3 region has 17 residues. The CDR3 reads CASRSPLGGRLGNEQFF. The CDR3 DNA reads as TGTGCCAGCAGATCCCCCCTCGGCGGGAGGTTAGGAAATGAGCAGTTCTTC.

A single count supports this clonotype. The chain recombines TRBV7-9 with TRBJ2-3, with D hard to call. V was cut by 5 bases and J by 4 bases, with 7 bases left in between. Germline V gives CDR1 SEHNR, CDR2 FQNEAQ (reference sequence). The CDR3 length is 12 residues. This chain's CDR3 is CASSPAADTQYF. CDR3 bases: TGTGCCAGCAGCCCTGCGGCAGATACGCAGTATTTT.

CDR3: CATSDPTSGVEQFF. The CDR3 DNA is TGTGCCACCAGTGACCCGACTAGCGGGGTTGAGCAGTTCTTC. The chain couples TRBV24-1 to TRBJ2-1, with 11 bases matching TRBD2. CDR1 and CDR2 from the germline V gene are KGHDR and SFDVKD. This CDR3 region has 14 residues. V was clipped by 4 bases and J by 9 bases; unmatched bases: 4.

This chain joins TRBV5-1 and TRBJ2-3; 8 bases are shared with TRBD2. Trimming cost V 4 bases and J 0 bases; bases outside gene matches: 4. The CDR3 spans 15 residues. Germline V lookup: CDR1 SGHRS, CDR2 YFSETQ. The CDR3 DNA follows: TGCGCCAGCAGCAAACTAGCGGATAGCACAGATACGCAGTATTTT. Protein product: CASSKLADSTDTQYF.

This clonotype showed up just once. The chain uses TRBV28 and TRBJ2-7; no firm D call. V was cut by 5 bases and J by 6 bases, with 8 bases left in between. The CDR3 runs to 11 residues. Germline CDR1 is MDHEN and CDR2 is SYDVKM. CDR3 in DNA: TGTGCCAGCAGTACCCCAGCCGAGCAGTACTTC. Its translation: CASSTPAEQYF.

The V and J genes are TRBV2 and TRBJ2-2, with D uncertain. V was cut by 1 base and J by 4 bases, with 13 bases left in between. The CDR3 has 16 amino acids. Germline assignment: CDR1 SNHLY and CDR2 FYNNEI. CDR3 DNA: TGTGCCAGCAGTGAAGAGCACTCGCACGCCACCGGGGAGCTGTTTTTT. Amino acids: CASSEEHSHATGELFF.

The chain recombines TRBV18 with TRBJ1-1; D is uncertain. The germline gives CDR1 KGHSH, CDR2 LQKENI. The CDR3 length is 14 residues. V lost 3 bases, J lost 0 bases, and 8 bases lay in between. The DNA for the CDR3 is TGTGCCAGCTCACCTGCGCAATTGAACACTGAAGCTTTCTTT. It is translated as CASSPAQLNTEAFF.

Only a few counts were recorded for this clonotype. V is TRBV6-4 and J is TRBJ1-2; D unclear. V was clipped by 6 bases and J by 5 bases, with 10 bases between them. The CDR3 is 12 amino acids. From germline, CDR1 is MRHNA and CDR2 SNTAGT. CDR3 coding DNA: TGTGCCAGCAGCCTGGCGAGGTATGGCTACACCTTC. It yields the protein CASSLARYGYTF.

V and J are TRBV7-6 and TRBJ2-3; a possible D gene is TRBD1 (5 bases). The CDR3 runs to 15 residues. CDR1 is SGHVS, CDR2 FNYEAQ, per germline. Trimming pared 0 bases from V and 2 bases from J, leaving 9 bases between. The CDR3 DNA follows: TGTGCCAGCAGCTTAGCGGGGCGAACCACAGATACGCAGTATTTT. Its translation is CASSLAGRTTDTQYF.

This clonotype was observed a few times. The chain is built from TRBV6-1 and TRBJ1-5; no clear D gene. With 6 bases removed from V and 4 bases from J, the gap between germline ends came to 10 bases. Per the germline V gene, CDR1 is MNHNS and CDR2 is SASEGT. This CDR3 has 13 amino acids. CDR3 residues: CASRPSENQPQHF. CDR3 sequence (DNA): TGTGCCAGCAGACCCAGTGAAAATCAGCCCCAGCATTTT.

The chain has TRBV20-1 and TRBJ2-1; weak D call: TRBD2 (6 bases). Trimming left V 6 bases short and J 0 bases short, with 15 bases between. Germline lookup yields CDR1 DFQATT and CDR2 SNEGSKA (reference sequence). The CDR3 covers 15 residues. The CDR3 region is CSADTSGRSYNEQFF. DNA of the CDR3: TGCAGTGCAGACACAAGCGGGCGCTCCTACAATGAGCAGTTCTTC.

This clonotype was seen more than once but under ten times. CDR3 protein: CASRFTLLYGYTF. CDR3 nucleotide sequence: TGTGCCAGCAGGTTCACCCTGCTGTATGGCTACACCTTC. The chain employs TRBV25-1 and TRBJ1-2; D not certain. The V end lost 6 bases, the J end lost 5 bases, and 13 bases lay between the germline ends. Looked up from germline, CDR1 is MGHDK and CDR2 is SYGVNS. The CDR3 has 13 residues.

The chain uses TRBV20-1 and TRBJ2-3; TRBD1 matches 7 bases. Germline V CDR1 and CDR2: DFQATT, SNEGSKA (reference sequence). With 0 bases clipped from V and 3 bases from J, the junction kept 9 bases outside the gene matches. CDR3 length: 16 amino acids. CDR3 nucleotides: TGCAGTGCTAGAGATTACAGGGGTTTAGGGACAGATACGCAGTATTTT. Encoded protein: CSARDYRGLGTDTQYF.

This chain joins TRBV6-1 and TRBJ2-5; TRBD2 matches at 8 bases. The germline CDR1 and CDR2 sequences are MNHNS and SASEGT. The CDR3 loop spans 16 amino acids. V dropped 1 base and J dropped 3; count of bases not matched to a gene: 7. The CDR3 bases are TGTGCCAGCAGTGAAGGGGGTAGCGGGATAAAAGAGACCCAGTACTTC. Its translation: CASSEGGSGIKETQYF.

The rearrangement links TRBV6-1 to TRBJ1-2; the D gene is possibly TRBD1 (5 bases). The length of the CDR3 is 16 residues. V dropped 6 bases and J dropped 0 bases, with 17 bases sitting between them. Germline CDR1 reads MNHNS; CDR2 reads SASEGT. CDR3 coding DNA: TGTGCCAGCAGGCCCTCTCCTCACAGGACTAACTATGGCTACACCTTC. This translates into CASRPSPHRTNYGYTF.

J is TRBJ1-2 and V is TRBV4-1; TRBD1 aligns across 10 bases. The CDR3 extends over 16 amino acids. Germline CDR1 reads MGHRA; CDR2 reads YSYEKL. The junction had 8 bases not matched to a gene; V was cut back by 1 base and J by 6 bases. CDR3 sequence: CASSQAGDRGQDGYTF. CDR3 nucleotide sequence: TGCGCCAGCAGCCAAGCGGGAGACAGGGGGCAGGATGGCTACACCTTC.

In this sample, this clonotype turned up once. V and J are TRBV28 and TRBJ1-2; maybe TRBD1 (6 bases). The CDR3 loop spans 12 amino acids. The germline V gene has CDR1 MDHEN and CDR2 SYDVKM. Trimming cost V 4 bases and J 5 bases, with 8 bases left between them. CDR3 residues: CASSWTVYGYTF. CDR3 sequence (DNA): TGTGCCAGCAGTTGGACAGTTTATGGCTACACCTTC.

This clonotype was observed a handful of times. The chain uses TRBV7-2 and TRBJ2-7; 7 bases are a match to TRBD2. The V gene's germline CDR1 is SGHTA and CDR2 FQGNSA. V lost 3 bases to trimming and J lost 0 bases; unmatched junction nucleotides: 2. This CDR3 has 14 amino acids. The CDR3 bases are TGTGCCAGCAGCTTCCGGACTAGCTCCTACGAGCAGTACTTC. It yields the protein CASSFRTSSYEQYF.

This chain uses TRBV6-1 with TRBJ2-3, with 11 bases identical to TRBD1. CDR1 MNHNS and CDR2 SASEGT come from the germline V gene. V lost 7 bases and J lost 3; bases outside the gene matches: 6. The length of the CDR3 is 15 residues. CDR3 sequence (DNA): TGTGCCAGCATGCCGGGACAGGGGGGGACAGATACGCAGTATTTT. Protein product: CASMPGQGGTDTQYF.